The 26 T cell receptor beta chains given below trace back to one sample, sequenced in a study of chemoradiotherapy in HPV16-positive cancers. Only in-frame clones appear in the TCRdb table, and some are missing; sequencing was by immunoSEQ multiplex PCR. Among several thousand clones listed, approximately 88% were seen once. The sample in question was tumor tissue, obtained from a patient who underwent chemoradiotherapy. These receptors all stem from a human donor with HPV-associated anogenital cancer.

The rearrangement links TRBV29-1 to TRBJ2-1; 7 positions match TRBD2. Germline V gene sequence: CDR1 SQVTM, CDR2 ANQGSEA. This CDR3 spans 12 amino acids. After removal of 6 bases from V and 9 bases from J, the junction contained 8 bases not matched to a gene. The CDR3 coding sequence is TGCAGCGTAGATAGCGGGCCCCCTGAGCAGTTCTTC. It is translated as CSVDSGPPEQFF.

The rearrangement uses TRBV9 and TRBJ2-1; TRBD2 matches 8 bases. V lost 4 bases and J lost 6; bases outside the gene matches: 12. CDR3 size: 16 residues. CDR1 is SGDLS and CDR2 is YYNGEE in the germline V gene. CDR3: CASSTRGVAGINEQFF. Here the CDR3 DNA reads TGTGCCAGCAGCACTCGCGGGGTAGCGGGGATCAATGAGCAGTTCTTC.

The rearrangement uses TRBV29-1 and TRBJ2-7; D is perhaps TRBD1 (6 bases). The CDR3 is 13 residues long. V was cut by 4 bases and J by 1 base, with 11 bases left in between. Germline lookup yields CDR1 SQVTM and CDR2 ANQGSEA. CDR3 coding DNA: TGCAGCGTTGTGGACAGCGAATCCTACGAGCAGTACTTC. Translating it yields CSVVDSESYEQYF.

The gene calls are TRBV11-3 and TRBJ2-2, with D perhaps matching TRBD1 (6 bases). The CDR3 sequence is 15 residues long. The germline V gene has CDR1 SGHNT and CDR2 YENEEA. V gave up 9 bases and J gave up 5 bases, with 19 bases separating them. The CDR3 reads CARDFGQRGTGELFF. For the CDR3, the DNA is TGTGCCAGAGACTTCGGACAGCGAGGGACCGGGGAGCTGTTTTTT. Combining the CDR3 with reference TRBV11-3 and TRBJ2-2 gives the whole variable domain EAGVVQSPRYKIIEKKQPVAFWCNPISGHNTLYWYLQNLGQGPELLIRYENEEAVDDSQLPKDRFSAERLKGVDSTLKIQPAELGDSAVYLCARDFGQRGTGELFFGEGSRLTVL.

CDR3 sequence: CASSLASGRATGELFF. CDR3 DNA sequence: TGCGCCAGCAGCTTGGCTAGCGGGAGGGCCACCGGGGAGCTGTTTTTT. The V call is TRBV5-1, the J call TRBJ2-2, with TRBD2 matching over 12 bases. Germline-derived CDR1 and CDR2 are SGHRS and YFSETQ. This CDR3 comprises 16 residues. V was pared by 0 bases and J by 4 bases, with 1 base of the junction left unmatched.

The gene calls are TRBV11-3 and TRBJ1-1, with D possibly being TRBD1 (5 bases). Germline V gene lookup returns CDR1 SGHNT and CDR2 YENEEA. This CDR3 region has 14 residues. V lost 0 bases and J 8 bases, leaving 13 bases between the germline ends. DNA for the CDR3: TGTGCCAGCAGCTTAGATCAGGGAGCGCGCGAAGCTTTCTTT. Protein: CASSLDQGAREAFF.

This clone was recorded only once. This sequence joins TRBV29-1 and TRBJ2-1; 12 bases agree with TRBD2. The CDR3 totals 17 residues. Germline V gene lookup returns CDR1 SQVTM and CDR2 ANQGSEA. V shed 5 bases, J shed 9 bases, and the junction held 17 bases outside the gene matches. The CDR3 sequence is CSVSLELAGGKNGEQFF. In nucleotides, the CDR3 is TGCAGCGTTAGTTTGGAGCTAGCGGGAGGGAAGAACGGTGAGCAGTTCTTC.

This clone was counted a single time. The chain is built from TRBV19 and TRBJ2-6; possible D gene TRBD2, 6 bases. Trimming took 4 bases from V and 2 from J, leaving 15 bases between them. This CDR3 is built from 17 residues. Germline V gives CDR1 LNHDA, CDR2 SQIVND (reference sequence). This CDR3 is CASSRGLQGTGANVLTF. As DNA, the CDR3 is TGTGCCAGTAGTAGGGGACTTCAGGGCACTGGGGCCAACGTCCTGACTTTC.

The sample holds a few counts of this clone. This chain connects TRBV2 to TRBJ2-1; D gene ambiguous. V was shortened by 3 bases and J by 7 bases, with 10 bases between the two germline ends. The V gene's germline CDR1 is SNHLY and CDR2 FYNNEI. CDR3 size: 13 residues. In DNA form, the CDR3 reads TGTGCCAGCAGTGAGGCCGTTCTTAATGAGCAGTTCTTC. It is translated as CASSEAVLNEQFF.

The genes are TRBV7-9 and TRBJ2-2; 8 bases align to TRBD2. The CDR3 spans 13 residues. Trimming removed 7 bases from V and 4 bases from J; junction bases left unmatched: 2. CDR1 and CDR2 (germline): SEHNR, FQNEAQ (reference sequence). The CDR3 spells CASTGTSTGELFF. The DNA for the CDR3 is TGTGCCAGCACCGGGACTAGCACCGGGGAGCTGTTTTTT.

The chain has TRBV11-3 and TRBJ1-5; 8 positions agree with TRBD1. This CDR3 contains 16 residues. After removal of 5 bases from V and 6 bases from J, the junction contained 12 bases not matched to a gene. Per the germline V gene, CDR1 is SGHNT and CDR2 is YENEEA. CDR3 sequence: CASSTFGTGGCQPQHF. The CDR3 nucleotides are TGTGCCAGCAGCACCTTCGGAACAGGGGGTTGTCAGCCCCAGCATTTT.

This clone occurred once. CDR3: CASSTQDRNTEAFF. For the CDR3, the DNA is TGTGCCAGCAGTACCCAAGACAGGAACACTGAAGCTTTCTTT. The V call is TRBV27, the J call TRBJ1-1; possibly TRBD1 for D (5 bases). Germline CDR1 MNHEY, CDR2 SMNVEV (reference sequence). CDR3 length: 14 residues. V lost 5 bases and J 1 base, leaving 11 bases between the germline ends.

The chain uses TRBV2 and TRBJ1-1, with D possibly being TRBD1 (5 bases). V was clipped by 2 bases and J by 3 bases, with 16 bases between them. Per the germline V gene, CDR1 is SNHLY and CDR2 is FYNNEI. The CDR3 is made up of 16 amino acids. CDR3 region: CASSENGEEGDTEAFF. CDR3 nucleotide sequence: TGTGCCAGCAGTGAAAATGGGGAAGAAGGGGACACTGAAGCTTTCTTT.

The chain is built from TRBV30 and TRBJ1-2; maybe TRBD1 (5 bases). With 5 bases removed from V and 9 bases from J, the gap between germline ends came to 16 bases. The CDR3 has 12 amino acids. The germline CDR1 and CDR2 sequences are GTSNPN and SVGIG (reference sequence). CDR3 amino acids: CAWGRDSGSYTF. In DNA, the CDR3 is TGTGCCTGGGGGAGAGATTCAGGGAGCTACACCTTC.

This clone has just one count. The J gene is TRBJ1-1, the V gene TRBV11-3, with D perhaps matching TRBD1 (5 bases). V dropped 2 bases and J dropped 8 bases, with 9 bases sitting between them. This CDR3 is built from 12 residues. Per germline, CDR1 SGHNT and CDR2 YENEEA. CDR3 in amino acids: CASSLWGREAFF. CDR3 DNA sequence: TGTGCCAGCAGCTTATGGGGCAGGGAAGCTTTCTTT.

The J gene is TRBJ2-7, the V gene TRBV4-1; 11 bases are a match to TRBD2. CDR3 length: 15 residues. J was trimmed by 4 bases and V by 6 bases; bases with no gene match: 8. Germline V CDR1 and CDR2: MGHRA, YSYEKL. In DNA, the CDR3 is TGCGCCAGCAGGCCTACTAGCGGGAGTACATACGAGCAGTACTTC. It specifies CASRPTSGSTYEQYF.

This rearrangement joins TRBV27 to TRBJ1-1; TRBD1 is a possible D gene (6 bases). The V end lost 6 bases, the J end lost 8 bases, and 10 bases lay between the germline ends. The CDR3 has 11 residues. CDR1 MNHEY and CDR2 SMNVEV come from the germline V gene (reference sequence). The CDR3 DNA follows: TGTGCCAGCAGAGGGGGGTACGAAGCTTTCTTT. Protein: CASRGGYEAFF.

The V gene is TRBV11-3, the J gene TRBJ2-3, with D perhaps TRBD1 (5 bases). This CDR3 spans 15 amino acids. Germline V gives CDR1 SGHNT, CDR2 YENEEA. Trimming removed 6 bases at V and 4 bases at J, with 17 bases between. DNA for the CDR3: TGTGCCAGCAGTGATCTTAGGGGCCTATCAGATACGCAGTATTTT. Amino acid sequence: CASSDLRGLSDTQYF.

This clone was observed a handful of times. V gene TRBV11-2 combines with J gene TRBJ1-1; a possible D gene is TRBD1 (6 bases). V gave up 5 bases and J gave up 4 bases, with 14 bases separating them. Germline loops: CDR1 SGHAT, CDR2 FQNNGV. The length of the CDR3 is 14 residues. The CDR3: CASSPKGEVTEAFF. DNA of the CDR3: TGTGCCAGCAGCCCAAAGGGGGAGGTCACTGAAGCTTTCTTT.

The chain employs TRBV9 and TRBJ2-5; 7 nucleotides line up with TRBD1. Germline trimming cut 4 bases from V and 2 bases from J; bases unmatched to any gene: 5. Germline lookup yields CDR1 SGDLS and CDR2 YYNGEE. The CDR3 is made up of 14 amino acids. The CDR3 coding sequence is TGTGCCAGCAGCCCCCGGACAGGTCAAGAGACCCAGTACTTC. This sequence encodes CASSPRTGQETQYF.

As concerns this clone: Other DNA sequences in this sample translate to the same CDR3. The gene calls are TRBV9 and TRBJ2-7; D is possibly TRBD1 or TRBD2 (5 bases each). Trimming cost V 7 bases and J 5 bases, with 13 bases left between them. In germline, CDR1 is SGDLS, CDR2 YYNGEE. This CDR3 spans 12 amino acids. CDR3 in DNA: TGTGCCAGCGCAGGGTCTAGCCACGAGCAGTACTTC. Protein product: CASAGSSHEQYF.

The chain couples TRBV11-2 to TRBJ2-5; maybe TRBD2 (6 bases). V shed 5 bases and J shed 5 bases, with 15 bases lying between them. This CDR3 spans 14 amino acids. CDR1 and CDR2 (germline): SGHAT, FQNNGV. The CDR3: CASSSWEVRETQYF. DNA of the CDR3: TGTGCCAGCAGCAGCTGGGAGGTGAGGGAGACCCAGTACTTC.

The rearrangement uses TRBV10-3 and TRBJ1-2, with D unresolved. V lost 4 bases and J lost 2, with 8 bases in between. Germline-derived CDR1 and CDR2 are ENHRY and SYGVKD. This CDR3 is 13 amino acids long. The DNA of the CDR3 is TGTGCCATCAGTGGAAGCGGGAACTATGGCTACACCTTC. Protein product: CAISGSGNYGYTF.

V usage is TRBV19 and J usage is TRBJ1-1; 8 nucleotides match TRBD1. Germline trimming cut 3 bases from V and 7 bases from J; bases unmatched to any gene: 7. CDR1 and CDR2 from the germline V gene are LNHDA and SQIVND (reference sequence). This CDR3 has 14 amino acids. As DNA, the CDR3 is TGTGCCAGTAGTATTGGTCAGGGGGCGAATGAAGCTTTCTTT. Its protein product is CASSIGQGANEAFF.

This chain connects TRBV29-1 to TRBJ2-7; 7 nucleotides line up with TRBD2. This CDR3 contains 13 residues. CDR1 and CDR2 (germline): SQVTM, ANQGSEA. The ends lost 5 bases at V and 4 bases at J; junction bases unmatched: 8. CDR3 region: CSVFFSGLYEQYF. CDR3 DNA: TGCAGCGTTTTTTTTAGCGGGCTGTACGAGCAGTACTTC.

The J gene is TRBJ1-1, the V gene TRBV7-2; D may be TRBD1 (5 bases). CDR3 size: 13 residues. Germline loops: CDR1 SGHTA, CDR2 FQGNSA. Trimming left V 3 bases short and J 6 bases short, with 11 bases between. CDR3 sequence: CASSFQGNPEAFF. The CDR3 nucleotides are TGTGCCAGCAGCTTCCAGGGTAACCCTGAAGCTTTCTTT.